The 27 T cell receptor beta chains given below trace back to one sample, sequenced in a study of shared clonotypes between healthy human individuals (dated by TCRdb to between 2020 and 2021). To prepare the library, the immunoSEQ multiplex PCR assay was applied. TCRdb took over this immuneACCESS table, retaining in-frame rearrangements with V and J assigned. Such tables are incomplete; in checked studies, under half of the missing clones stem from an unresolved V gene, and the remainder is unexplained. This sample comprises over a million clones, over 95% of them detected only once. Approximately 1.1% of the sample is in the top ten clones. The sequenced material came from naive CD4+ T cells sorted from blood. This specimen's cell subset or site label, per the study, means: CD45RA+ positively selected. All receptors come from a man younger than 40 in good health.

The CDR3 DNA is TGCGCCAGCAGCCAAGCAAGGACTAGCGGGACCTACGAGCAGTACTTC. Its translation is CASSQARTSGTYEQYF. The chain joins TRBV4-1 to TRBJ2-7, with 12 bases lining up with TRBD2. Losses at the gene ends were 1 base for V and 2 bases for J; bases not matched to a gene: 3. Looked up from germline, CDR1 is MGHRA and CDR2 is YSYEKL. This CDR3 spans 16 amino acids.

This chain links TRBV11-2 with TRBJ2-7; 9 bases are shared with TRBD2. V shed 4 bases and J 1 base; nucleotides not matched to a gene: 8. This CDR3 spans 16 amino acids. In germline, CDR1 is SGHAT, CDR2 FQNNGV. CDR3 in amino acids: CASSSLAGKGSYEQYF. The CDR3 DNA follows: TGTGCCAGCAGCTCCCTAGCGGGAAAAGGGTCCTACGAGCAGTACTTC. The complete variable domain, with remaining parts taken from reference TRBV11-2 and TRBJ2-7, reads EAGVAQSPRYKIIEKRQSVAFWCNPISGHATLYWYQQILGQGPKLLIQFQNNGVVDDSQLPKDRFSAERLKGVDSTLKIQPAKLEDSAVYLCASSSLAGKGSYEQYFGPGTRLTVT.

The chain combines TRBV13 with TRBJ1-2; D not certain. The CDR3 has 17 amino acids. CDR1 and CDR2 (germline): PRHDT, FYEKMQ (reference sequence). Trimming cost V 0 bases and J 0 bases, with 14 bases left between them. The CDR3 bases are TGTGCCAGCAGCTTAGGCCGTGGGGAACTTGCTAACTATGGCTACACCTTC. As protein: CASSLGRGELANYGYTF.

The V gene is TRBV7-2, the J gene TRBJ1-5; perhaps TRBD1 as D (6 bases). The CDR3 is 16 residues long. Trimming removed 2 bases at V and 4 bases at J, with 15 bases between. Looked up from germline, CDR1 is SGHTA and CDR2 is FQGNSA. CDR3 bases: TGTGCCAGCAGCTTAAACAGGGTCTTGCAGAATCAGCCCCAGCATTTT. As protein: CASSLNRVLQNQPQHF.

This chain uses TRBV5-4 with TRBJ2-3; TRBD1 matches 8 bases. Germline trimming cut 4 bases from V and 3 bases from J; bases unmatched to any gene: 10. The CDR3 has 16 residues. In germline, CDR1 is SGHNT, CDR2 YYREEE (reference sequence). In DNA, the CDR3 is TGTGCCAGCAGCCAAAAACAGGGGGGATCGACAGATACGCAGTATTTT. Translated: CASSQKQGGSTDTQYF.

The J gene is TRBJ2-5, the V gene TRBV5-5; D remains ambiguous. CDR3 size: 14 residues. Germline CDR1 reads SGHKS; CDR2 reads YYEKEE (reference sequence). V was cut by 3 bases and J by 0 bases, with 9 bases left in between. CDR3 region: CASSSGRNQETQYF. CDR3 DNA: TGTGCCAGCAGCTCTGGACGGAACCAAGAGACCCAGTACTTC. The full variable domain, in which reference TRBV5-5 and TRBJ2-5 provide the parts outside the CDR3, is DAGVTQSPTHLIKTRGQQVTLRCSPISGHKSVSWYQQVLGQGPQFIFQYYEKEERGRGNFPDRFSARQFPNYSSELNVNALLLGDSALYLCASSSGRNQETQYFGPGTRLLVL.

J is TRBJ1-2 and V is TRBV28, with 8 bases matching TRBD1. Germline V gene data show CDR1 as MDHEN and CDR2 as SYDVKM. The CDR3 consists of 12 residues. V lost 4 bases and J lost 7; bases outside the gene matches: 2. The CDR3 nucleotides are TGTGCCAGCAGTTATGGACAGGGTGGCTACACCTTC. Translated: CASSYGQGGYTF.

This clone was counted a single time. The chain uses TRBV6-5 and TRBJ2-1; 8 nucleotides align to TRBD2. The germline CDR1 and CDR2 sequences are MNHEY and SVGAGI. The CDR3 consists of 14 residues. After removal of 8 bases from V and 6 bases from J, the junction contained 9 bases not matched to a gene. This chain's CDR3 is CASLSGSLLNEQFF. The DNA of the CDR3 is TGTGCCAGCTTAAGCGGGAGCCTACTCAATGAGCAGTTCTTC.

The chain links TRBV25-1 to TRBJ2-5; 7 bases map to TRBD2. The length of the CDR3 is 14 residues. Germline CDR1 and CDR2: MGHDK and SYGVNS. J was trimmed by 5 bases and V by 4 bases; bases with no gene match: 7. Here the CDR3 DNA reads TGTGCCAGCAGTGTACCGGGGCGGGGGGAGACCCAGTACTTC. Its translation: CASSVPGRGETQYF.

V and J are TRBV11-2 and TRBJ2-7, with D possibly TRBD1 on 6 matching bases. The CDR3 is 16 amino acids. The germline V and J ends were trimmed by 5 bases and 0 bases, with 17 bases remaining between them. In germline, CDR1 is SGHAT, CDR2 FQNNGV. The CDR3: CASSPGQRDYSYEQYF. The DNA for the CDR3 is TGTGCCAGCAGCCCGGGACAACGAGATTACTCCTACGAGCAGTACTTC. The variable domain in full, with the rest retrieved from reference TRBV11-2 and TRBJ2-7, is EAGVAQSPRYKIIEKRQSVAFWCNPISGHATLYWYQQILGQGPKLLIQFQNNGVVDDSQLPKDRFSAERLKGVDSTLKIQPAKLEDSAVYLCASSPGQRDYSYEQYFGPGTRLTVT.

CDR3 DNA sequence: TGTGCCAGCAGACTGTACGTGGGTGAGCAGTTCTTC. Translation gives CASRLYVGEQFF. The rearrangement uses TRBV11-2 and TRBJ2-1, with unresolved D. With 6 bases removed from V and 9 bases from J, the gap between germline ends came to 12 bases. Germline CDR1 reads SGHAT; CDR2 reads FQNNGV. There are 12 residues in the CDR3.

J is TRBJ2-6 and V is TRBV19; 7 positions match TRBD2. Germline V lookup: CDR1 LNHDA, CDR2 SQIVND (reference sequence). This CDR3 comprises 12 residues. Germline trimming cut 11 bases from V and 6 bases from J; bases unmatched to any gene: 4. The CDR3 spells CAGRGEANVLTF. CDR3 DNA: TGTGCCGGGAGGGGTGAGGCCAACGTCCTGACTTTC.

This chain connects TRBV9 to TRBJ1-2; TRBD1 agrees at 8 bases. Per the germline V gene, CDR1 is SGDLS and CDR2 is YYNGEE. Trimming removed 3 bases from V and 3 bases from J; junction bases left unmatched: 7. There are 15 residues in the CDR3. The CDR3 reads CASSATDRDYYGYTF. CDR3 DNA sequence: TGTGCCAGCAGCGCGACGGACAGGGATTACTATGGCTACACCTTC.

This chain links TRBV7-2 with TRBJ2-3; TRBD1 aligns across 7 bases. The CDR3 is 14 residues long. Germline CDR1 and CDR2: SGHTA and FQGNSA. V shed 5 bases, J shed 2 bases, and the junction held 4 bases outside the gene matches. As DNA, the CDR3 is TGTGCCAGCAGCCCCGGGACAGCCACAGATACGCAGTATTTT. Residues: CASSPGTATDTQYF.

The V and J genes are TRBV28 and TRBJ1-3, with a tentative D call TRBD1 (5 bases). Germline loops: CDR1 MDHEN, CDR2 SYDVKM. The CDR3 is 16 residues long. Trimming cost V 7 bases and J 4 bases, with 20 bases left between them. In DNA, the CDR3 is TGTGCCAGCACGGCACCACCGGGGGGAGGAGGAAACACCATATATTTT. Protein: CASTAPPGGGGNTIYF.

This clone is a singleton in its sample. The CDR3 DNA is TGCGCCAGCAGCCAGGCCGGGACAGGGGGCACTGAAGCTTTCTTT. Translation: CASSQAGTGGTEAFF. The chain uses TRBV4-1 and TRBJ1-1; 11 nucleotides line up with TRBD1. Unmatched junction bases numbered 4, after V lost 3 bases and J lost 4 bases. This CDR3 comprises 15 residues. Germline values: CDR1 MGHRA, CDR2 YSYEKL.

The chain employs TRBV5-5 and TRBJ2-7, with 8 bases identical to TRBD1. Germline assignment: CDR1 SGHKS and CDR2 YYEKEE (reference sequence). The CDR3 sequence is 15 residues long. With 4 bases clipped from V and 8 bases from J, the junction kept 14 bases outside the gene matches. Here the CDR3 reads CASSPTGGRDRQQYF. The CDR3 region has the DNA TGTGCCAGCAGCCCAACAGGGGGTCGGGACCGTCAGCAGTACTTC.

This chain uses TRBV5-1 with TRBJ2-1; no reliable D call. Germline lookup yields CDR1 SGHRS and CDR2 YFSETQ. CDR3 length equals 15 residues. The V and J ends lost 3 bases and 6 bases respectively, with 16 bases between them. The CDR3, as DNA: TGCGCCAGCAGCTACGACCCGGGCAGCTCCAATGAGCAGTTCTTC. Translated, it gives CASSYDPGSSNEQFF.

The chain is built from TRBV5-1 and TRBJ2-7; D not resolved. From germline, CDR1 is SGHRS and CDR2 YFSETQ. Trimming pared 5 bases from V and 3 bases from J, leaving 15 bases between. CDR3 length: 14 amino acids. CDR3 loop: CASRHASSNYEQYF. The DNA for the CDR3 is TGCGCCAGCAGACACGCGAGCAGTAACTACGAGCAGTACTTC. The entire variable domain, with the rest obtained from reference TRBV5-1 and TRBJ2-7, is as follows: KAGVTQTPRYLIKTRGQQVTLSCSPISGHRSVSWYQQTPGQGLQFLFEYFSETQRNKGNFPGRFSGRQFSNSRSEMNVSTLELGDSALYLCASRHASSNYEQYFGPGTRLTVT.

CDR3 bases: TGTGCCAGCAGACTAGTCTACGAGCAGTACTTC. This gives the protein CASRLVYEQYF. The chain employs TRBV6-6 and TRBJ2-7; a weak D match, TRBD2 (5 bases). Trimming removed 6 bases from V and 3 bases from J, with 6 bases in between. The CDR3 contains 11 residues. Germline V gene data show CDR1 as MNHNY and CDR2 as SVGAGI (reference sequence).

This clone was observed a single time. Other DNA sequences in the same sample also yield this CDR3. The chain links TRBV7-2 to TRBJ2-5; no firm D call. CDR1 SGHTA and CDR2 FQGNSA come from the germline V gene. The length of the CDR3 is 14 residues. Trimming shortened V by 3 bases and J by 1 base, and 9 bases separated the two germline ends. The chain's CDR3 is CASSFRQPQETQYF. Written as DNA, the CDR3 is TGTGCCAGCAGCTTTAGGCAGCCCCAAGAGACCCAGTACTTC. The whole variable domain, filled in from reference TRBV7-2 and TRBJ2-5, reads GAGVSQSPSNKVTEKGKDVELRCDPISGHTALYWYRQSLGQGLEFLIYFQGNSAPDKSGLPSDRFSAERTGGSVSTLTIQRTQQEDSAVYLCASSFRQPQETQYFGPGTRLLVL.

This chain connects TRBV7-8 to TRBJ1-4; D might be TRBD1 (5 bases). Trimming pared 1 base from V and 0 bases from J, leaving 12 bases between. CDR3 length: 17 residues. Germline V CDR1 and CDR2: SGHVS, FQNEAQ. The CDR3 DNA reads TGTGCCAGCAGCTTAGGTTGGGGAGGGGCAACTAATGAAAAACTGTTTTTT. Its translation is CASSLGWGGATNEKLFF.

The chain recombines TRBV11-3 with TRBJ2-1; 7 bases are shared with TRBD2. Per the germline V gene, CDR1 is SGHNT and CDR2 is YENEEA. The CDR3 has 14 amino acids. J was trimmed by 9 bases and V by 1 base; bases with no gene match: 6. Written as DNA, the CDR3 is TGTGCCAGCAGCTTAGGAAGGTCTAGCGGTGAGCAGTTCTTC. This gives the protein CASSLGRSSGEQFF. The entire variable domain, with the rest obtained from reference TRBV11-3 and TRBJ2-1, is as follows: EAGVVQSPRYKIIEKKQPVAFWCNPISGHNTLYWYLQNLGQGPELLIRYENEEAVDDSQLPKDRFSAERLKGVDSTLKIQPAELGDSAVYLCASSLGRSSGEQFFGPGTRLTVL.

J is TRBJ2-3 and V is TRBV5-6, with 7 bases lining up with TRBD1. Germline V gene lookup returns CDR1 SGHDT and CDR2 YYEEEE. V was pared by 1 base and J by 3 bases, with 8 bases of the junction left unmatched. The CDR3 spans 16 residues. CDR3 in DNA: TGTGCCAGCAGCTTGTCCTTCCCAGGGGGTACAGATACGCAGTATTTT. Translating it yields CASSLSFPGGTDTQYF.

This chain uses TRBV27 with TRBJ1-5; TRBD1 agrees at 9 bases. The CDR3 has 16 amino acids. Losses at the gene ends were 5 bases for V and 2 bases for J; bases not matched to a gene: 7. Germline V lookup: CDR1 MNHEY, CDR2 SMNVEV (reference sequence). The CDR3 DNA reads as TGTGCCAGCAGTCAGGACAGGGGTTGGGGCAATCAGCCCCAGCATTTT. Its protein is CASSQDRGWGNQPQHF.

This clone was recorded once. CDR3 sequence (DNA): TGTGCCAGCTCACCACGGACAGGGGCGGACACTGAAGCTTTCTTT. Its translation is CASSPRTGADTEAFF. V is TRBV18 and J is TRBJ1-1, with 9 bases identical to TRBD1. Germline CDR1 and CDR2: KGHSH and LQKENI. Trimming took 1 base from V and 3 from J; bases not matched to a gene: 3. The CDR3 spans 15 residues. Full variable domain (rest looked up from reference TRBV18 and TRBJ1-1): NAGVMQNPRHLVRRRGQEARLRCSPMKGHSHVYWYRQLPEEGLKFMVYLQKENIIDESGMPKERFSAEFPKEGPSILRIQQVVRGDSAAYFCASSPRTGADTEAFFGQGTRLTVV.

The DNA of the CDR3 is TGTGCCAGCAGCTTCACGGGACGGAACCAAGAGACCCAGTACTTC. It encodes CASSFTGRNQETQYF. This chain connects TRBV5-4 to TRBJ2-5; D tentatively fits TRBD1 or TRBD2 (5 bases each). Trimming left V 2 bases short and J 0 bases short, with 11 bases between. CDR1 and CDR2 from the germline V gene are SGHNT and YYREEE (reference sequence). The CDR3 spans 15 residues.